This T cell receptor beta chain was recorded in a study of early T cells in non-severe SARS-CoV-2 infection. In the study overall: Whole-blood bulk RNA, unsorted, was sequenced, and chains were unpaired.

With regard to this clonotype: Its specificity is unknown.

Study findings and constraints: Sequences matched to VDJdb favored anti-spike CD8 responses, while private and CD4 specificities were missed.

The CDR3 sequence is 14 residues long. Looked up from germline, CDR1 is SGDLS and CDR2 is YYNGEE. Trimming took off 2 bases at V and 3 bases at J, with 12 bases between the two ends. The TCR library protocol attached unique molecular identifiers to the individual cDNA molecules. TCRdb reanalysed the 5' RACE reads using MiXCR and keeps one entry per CDR3 protein. The sample records under 85,000 distinct CDR3 sequences, roughly 13% being singletons. The TCR was taken from an adult who was a healthcare worker with PCR-confirmed SARS-CoV-2 infection or an uninfected control (not recorded which). Sequencing was carried out using whole blood. This sequence joins TRBV9 and TRBJ2-7, with D tentatively TRBD1 (6 bases). This CDR3 is CASSVQLGGYEQYF. The CDR3 DNA reads as TGTGCCAGCAGCGTCCAGCTAGGGGGCTACGAGCAGTACTTC.